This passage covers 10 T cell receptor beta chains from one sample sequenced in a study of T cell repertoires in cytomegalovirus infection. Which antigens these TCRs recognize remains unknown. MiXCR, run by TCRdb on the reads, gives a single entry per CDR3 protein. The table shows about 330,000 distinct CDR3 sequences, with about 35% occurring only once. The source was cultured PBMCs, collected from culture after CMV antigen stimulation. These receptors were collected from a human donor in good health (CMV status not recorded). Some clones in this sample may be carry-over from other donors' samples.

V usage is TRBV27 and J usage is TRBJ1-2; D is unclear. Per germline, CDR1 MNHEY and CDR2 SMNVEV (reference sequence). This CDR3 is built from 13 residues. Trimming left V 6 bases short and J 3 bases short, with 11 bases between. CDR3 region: CASRKRTDYGYTF. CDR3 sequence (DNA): TGTGCCAGCAGAAAGAGGACGGACTATGGCTACACCTTC.

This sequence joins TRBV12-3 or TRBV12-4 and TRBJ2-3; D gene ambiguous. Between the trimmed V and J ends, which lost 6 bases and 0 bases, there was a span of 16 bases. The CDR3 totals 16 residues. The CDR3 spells CASRGQVVTSTDTQYF. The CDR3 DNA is TGTGCCAGCAGAGGTCAGGTTGTGACTAGCACAGATACGCAGTATTTT.

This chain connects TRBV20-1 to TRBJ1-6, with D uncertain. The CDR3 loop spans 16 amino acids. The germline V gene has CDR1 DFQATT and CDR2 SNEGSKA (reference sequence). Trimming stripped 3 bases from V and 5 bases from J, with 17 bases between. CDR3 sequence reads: CSASSAQPKHNSPLHF. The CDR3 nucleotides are TGCAGTGCTAGTAGCGCACAGCCTAAACATAATTCACCCCTCCACTTT.

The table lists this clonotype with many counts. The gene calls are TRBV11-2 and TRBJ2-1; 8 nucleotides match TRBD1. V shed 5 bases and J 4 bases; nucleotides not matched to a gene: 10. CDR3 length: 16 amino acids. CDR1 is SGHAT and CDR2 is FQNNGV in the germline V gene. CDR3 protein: CASSPTGVFSYNEQFF. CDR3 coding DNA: TGTGCCAGCAGCCCGACAGGGGTATTTTCTTACAATGAGCAGTTCTTC. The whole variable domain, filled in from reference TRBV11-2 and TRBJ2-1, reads EAGVAQSPRYKIIEKRQSVAFWCNPISGHATLYWYQQILGQGPKLLIQFQNNGVVDDSQLPKDRFSAERLKGVDSTLKIQPAKLEDSAVYLCASSPTGVFSYNEQFFGPGTRLTVL.

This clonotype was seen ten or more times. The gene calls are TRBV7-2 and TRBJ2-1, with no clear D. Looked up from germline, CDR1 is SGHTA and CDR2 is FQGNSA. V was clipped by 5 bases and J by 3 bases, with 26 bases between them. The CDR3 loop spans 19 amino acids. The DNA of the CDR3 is TGTGCCAGCAGCCTCACTTCCCAGACCTCAGGACCATTCTACAATGAGCAGTTCTTC. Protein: CASSLTSQTSGPFYNEQFF.

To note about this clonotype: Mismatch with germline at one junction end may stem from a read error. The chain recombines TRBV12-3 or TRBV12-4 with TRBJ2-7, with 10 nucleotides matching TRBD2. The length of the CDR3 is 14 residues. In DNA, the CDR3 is TGTGCCAGCAGTCTAGCGGGAGCCAGGGACGAGCAGTACTTC. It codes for CASSLAGARDEQYF.

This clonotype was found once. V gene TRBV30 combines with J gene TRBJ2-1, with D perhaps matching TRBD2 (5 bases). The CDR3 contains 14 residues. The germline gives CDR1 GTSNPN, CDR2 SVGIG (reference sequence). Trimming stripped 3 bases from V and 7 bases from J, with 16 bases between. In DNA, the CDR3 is TGTGCCTGGAGCCCAGCGGTCCCTAGAAATGAGCAGTTCTTC. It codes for CAWSPAVPRNEQFF.

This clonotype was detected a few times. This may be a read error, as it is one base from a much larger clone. The CDR3 spells CASSLLANTEAFF. CDR3 DNA sequence: TGTGCCAGCAGCTTATTAGCGAACACTGAAGCTTTCTTT. The chain has TRBV7-9 and TRBJ1-1; D remains ambiguous. Germline CDR1 and CDR2: SEHNR and FQNEAQ (reference sequence). This CDR3 has 13 amino acids. The V and J ends lost 2 bases and 1 base respectively, with 5 bases between them.

The CDR3 loop is CASRNQGADTQYF. As DNA, the CDR3 is TGTGCCAGCAGGAATCAAGGGGCAGATACGCAGTATTTT. The chain uses TRBV5-4 and TRBJ2-3, with D possibly TRBD1 on 5 matching bases. There are 13 residues in the CDR3. Germline CDR1 is SGHNT and CDR2 is YYREEE (reference sequence). V lost 5 bases and J lost 4, with 11 bases in between.

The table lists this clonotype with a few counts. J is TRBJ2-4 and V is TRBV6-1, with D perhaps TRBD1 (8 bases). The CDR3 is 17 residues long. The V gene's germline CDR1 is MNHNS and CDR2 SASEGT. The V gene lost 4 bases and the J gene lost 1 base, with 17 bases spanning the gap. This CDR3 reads CASSGAGQESAKNIQYF. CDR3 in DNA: TGTGCCAGCAGTGGAGCGGGACAGGAAAGCGCCAAAAACATTCAGTACTTC.